Listed here are 24 T cell receptor beta chains from one sample, sequenced in a study of T cell responses to AZD1222 COVID-19 vaccine. Sequenced by immunoSEQ multiplex PCR; TCRdb stores in-frame clones only, minus some. The sample contains 180,000 or so clones, more than 90% of which appear only once. The specimen was peripheral blood, collected on day 0 of AZD1222 vaccination. The source is an adult in good health.

This sequence joins TRBV29-1 and TRBJ2-1; D is uncertain. CDR1 and CDR2 from the germline V gene are SQVTM and ANQGSEA. The CDR3 spans 14 residues. Trimming shortened V by 3 bases and J by 0 bases, and 9 bases separated the two germline ends. In DNA form, the CDR3 reads TGCAGCGTTGATGGTCGGAGCTCCTACAATGAGCAGTTCTTC. Translating gives CSVDGRSSYNEQFF.

V is TRBV7-9 and J is TRBJ1-2; 7 bases line up with TRBD1. CDR3 length: 16 residues. Germline-derived CDR1 and CDR2 are SEHNR and FQNEAQ (reference sequence). V shed 5 bases and J 2 bases; nucleotides not matched to a gene: 11. The CDR3 DNA is TGTGCCAGCAGCGTGAGGGGAGGGACAGCCAACTATGGCTACACCTTC. This codes for CASSVRGGTANYGYTF.

The V gene is TRBV4-2, the J gene TRBJ1-2, with 9 positions matching TRBD1. This CDR3 comprises 15 residues. With V trimmed by 0 bases and J by 8 bases, 7 bases remained unmatched. Per germline, CDR1 LGHNA and CDR2 YNFKEQ. CDR3 sequence reads: CASSQERGQGLGYTF. The CDR3 DNA follows: TGTGCCAGCAGCCAAGAGAGGGGACAGGGCCTCGGCTACACCTTC.

In nucleotides, the CDR3 is TGTGCCAGCAGTCAGCTGGAGGCGGGTCGACGATTGGGTGAGCAGTTCTTC. This codes for CASSQLEAGRRLGEQFF. This sequence joins TRBV6-6 and TRBJ2-1; maybe TRBD2 (5 bases). Germline V CDR1 and CDR2: MNHNY, SVGAGI (reference sequence). The CDR3 length is 17 residues. Trimming removed 5 bases from V and 9 bases from J, with 26 bases in between.

The chain uses TRBV4-1 and TRBJ1-5; D may be TRBD1 (5 bases). Germline-derived CDR1 and CDR2 are MGHRA and YSYEKL. The CDR3 contains 15 residues. V was pared by 2 bases and J by 0 bases, with 8 bases between. The CDR3 DNA reads TGCGCCAGCAGCCAAAGCAGGGATAGCAATCAGCCCCAGCATTTT. This codes for CASSQSRDSNQPQHF.

The chain links TRBV19 to TRBJ1-3; 11 positions agree with TRBD1. Germline V gene lookup returns CDR1 LNHDA and CDR2 SQIVND (reference sequence). CDR3 length: 13 amino acids. V was pared by 6 bases and J by 6 bases, with 1 base of the junction left unmatched. The CDR3 region has the DNA TGTGCCAGTAGGGGACAGGGGGTAAACACCATATATTTT. This encodes CASRGQGVNTIYF.

This chain connects TRBV2 to TRBJ1-2; TRBD1 agrees at 9 bases. V dropped 6 bases and J dropped 1; count of bases not matched to a gene: 3. The CDR3 spans 14 residues. Per the germline V gene, CDR1 is SNHLY and CDR2 is FYNNEI. CDR3 region: CASSRDRDNYGYTF. The CDR3 DNA reads TGTGCCAGCAGCCGGGACAGGGATAACTATGGCTACACCTTC.

As for this clone: Other DNA sequences in this sample translate to the same CDR3. The chain couples TRBV2 to TRBJ1-5, with 7 bases lining up with TRBD1. CDR1 SNHLY and CDR2 FYNNEI come from the germline V gene. The CDR3 length is 14 residues. The trim removed 4 bases at V and 2 bases at J, leaving 2 bases unmatched. The CDR3 DNA is TGTGCCAGCAGTGGAGGACAGGGCAATCAGCCCCAGCATTTT. Residues: CASSGGQGNQPQHF.

V gene TRBV15 combines with J gene TRBJ2-7; TRBD1 matches 10 bases. Germline V CDR1 and CDR2: LNHNV, YYDKDF (reference sequence). This CDR3 has 16 residues. V shed 1 base, J shed 2 bases, and the junction held 5 bases outside the gene matches. This chain's CDR3 is CATSRVAGTGAYEQYF. CDR3 DNA sequence: TGTGCCACCAGCAGAGTTGCGGGGACAGGGGCCTACGAGCAGTACTTC.

This chain uses TRBV2 with TRBJ2-1, with unresolved D. Trimming took 1 base from V and 3 from J, leaving 10 bases between them. The CDR3 consists of 15 residues. From germline, CDR1 is SNHLY and CDR2 FYNNEI. The CDR3 protein is CASSEGRGGYNEQFF. CDR3 DNA sequence: TGTGCCAGCAGTGAAGGGAGAGGTGGCTACAATGAGCAGTTCTTC.

This clone has just a few counts. The gene calls are TRBV2 and TRBJ2-7; TRBD2 aligns across 9 bases. The length of the CDR3 is 14 residues. Trimming took 0 bases from V and 6 from J; bases not matched to a gene: 3. Germline values: CDR1 SNHLY, CDR2 FYNNEI. In DNA form, the CDR3 reads TGTGCCAGCAGTGAAGCGCGGGAGGGGGCCGAGCAGTACTTC. Protein sequence: CASSEAREGAEQYF.

CDR3 residues: CAWRGPGGNSPLHF. CDR3 nucleotides: TGTGCCTGGAGGGGACCTGGGGGTAATTCACCCCTCCACTTT. This sequence joins TRBV30 and TRBJ1-6; tentatively, D is TRBD1 (5 bases). This CDR3 has 14 residues. The V end was cut by 3 bases, the J end by 6 bases, with 12 bases between. Germline CDR1 reads GTSNPN; CDR2 reads SVGIG (reference sequence).

This clone has just a few counts. The V call is TRBV10-2, the J call TRBJ2-3; D is undetermined. This CDR3 is 12 amino acids long. Germline CDR1 and CDR2: WSHSY and SAAADI. Deletions cut 8 bases from V and 2 bases from J, with 8 bases between. CDR3 DNA sequence: TGCGCCAGCGCCCCTACCACAGATACGCAGTATTTT. Its protein product is CASAPTTDTQYF.

The CDR3 protein is CASNRGLAAFF. CDR3 DNA sequence: TGTGCCAGCAATAGGGGGCTCGCAGCTTTCTTT. The V and J genes are TRBV6-5 and TRBJ1-1, with 7 bases matching TRBD1. V dropped 7 bases and J dropped 10; count of bases not matched to a gene: 6. The CDR3 covers 11 residues. In germline, CDR1 is MNHEY, CDR2 SVGAGI.

This chain connects TRBV6-6 to TRBJ1-2; a possible D gene is TRBD1 (6 bases). The germline V and J ends were trimmed by 5 bases and 8 bases, with 15 bases remaining between them. Per germline, CDR1 MNHNY and CDR2 SVGAGI (reference sequence). This CDR3 is 13 amino acids long. The DNA for the CDR3 is TGTGCCAGCAGTGGTCGGGAGGGGGAAGGCTACACCTTC. Translated, it gives CASSGREGEGYTF.

The genes are TRBV5-1 and TRBJ2-2, with 9 bases matching TRBD2. The CDR3 is made up of 16 amino acids. CDR1 and CDR2 from the germline V gene are SGHRS and YFSETQ. V was pared by 0 bases and J by 4 bases, with 4 bases of the junction left unmatched. This CDR3 reads CASSLELAGLTGELFF. The CDR3 nucleotides are TGCGCCAGCAGCTTGGAACTAGCGGGTCTCACCGGGGAGCTGTTTTTT.

The chain uses TRBV6-4 and TRBJ2-2; D unclear. Trimming removed 6 bases from V and 2 bases from J, with 13 bases in between. Looked up from germline, CDR1 is MRHNA and CDR2 is SNTAGT. The CDR3 totals 15 residues. The CDR3 sequence is CASSLKQNNTGELFF. CDR3 sequence (DNA): TGTGCCAGCAGCCTTAAACAGAATAACACCGGGGAGCTGTTTTTT.

The rearrangement uses TRBV10-1 and TRBJ2-3, with D possibly TRBD1 on 5 matching bases. With 8 bases removed from V and 5 bases from J, the gap between germline ends came to 20 bases. This CDR3 has 15 residues. CDR1 is WNHNN and CDR2 is SYGVQD in the germline V gene (reference sequence). CDR3 DNA sequence: TGCGCCAGCGGCCAGACCCCCAGGGTTGGAGATACGCAGTATTTT. It specifies CASGQTPRVGDTQYF.

The chain uses TRBV5-1 and TRBJ2-7; TRBD1 matches at 7 bases. The ends lost 4 bases at V and 4 bases at J; junction bases unmatched: 5. Per germline, CDR1 SGHRS and CDR2 YFSETQ. The CDR3 consists of 13 residues. CDR3 loop: CASSVQGEYEQYF. The DNA for the CDR3 is TGCGCCAGCAGCGTTCAGGGGGAATACGAGCAGTACTTC.

The chain recombines TRBV7-2 with TRBJ1-3; D possibly corresponds to TRBD1 (6 bases). Trimming took 5 bases from V and 1 from J, leaving 15 bases between them. The CDR3 loop spans 16 amino acids. CDR1 and CDR2 (germline): SGHTA, FQGNSA. CDR3 DNA sequence: TGTGCCAGCAGCCCCCAGGGGTCTCTATCTGGAAACACCATATATTTT. Translation: CASSPQGSLSGNTIYF.

CDR3 sequence reads: CAWVDSMNTEAFF. The CDR3 DNA reads TGTGCCTGGGTGGACAGTATGAACACTGAAGCTTTCTTT. This rearrangement joins TRBV30 to TRBJ1-1; D is perhaps TRBD1 (6 bases). Trimming shortened V by 5 bases and J by 0 bases, and 10 bases separated the two germline ends. This CDR3 has 13 residues. The germline V gene has CDR1 GTSNPN and CDR2 SVGIG (reference sequence).

Written as DNA, the CDR3 is TGTGCCAGCAGCTTTTGGACTAGCGGGCCTAACACCGGGGAGCTGTTTTTT. Protein sequence: CASSFWTSGPNTGELFF. The chain carries TRBV9 and TRBJ2-2, with TRBD2 matching over 11 bases. V shed 4 bases, J shed 2 bases, and the junction held 7 bases outside the gene matches. Per germline, CDR1 SGDLS and CDR2 YYNGEE. The CDR3 is 17 residues long.

This CDR3 is CASSLRLNWDRGPSNTEAFF. Written as DNA, the CDR3 is TGCGCCAGCAGCTTGAGACTAAACTGGGACAGGGGGCCTTCTAACACTGAAGCTTTCTTT. V gene TRBV5-1 combines with J gene TRBJ1-1; 12 nucleotides align to TRBD1. The CDR3 is made up of 20 amino acids. CDR1 is SGHRS, CDR2 YFSETQ, per germline. V lost 1 base, J lost 2 bases, and 15 bases stayed unmatched.

This clone was seen only once. The chain recombines TRBV29-1 with TRBJ2-1; 12 bases are shared with TRBD1. The V and J ends lost 3 bases and 6 bases, in that order; junction bases with no gene match: 6. The CDR3 sequence is 15 residues long. The germline CDR1 and CDR2 sequences are SQVTM and ANQGSEA. For the CDR3, the DNA is TGCAGCGTTGATGGCCCGGGACAGGGGGCCAATGAGCAGTTCTTC. This gives the protein CSVDGPGQGANEQFF.